The text below deals with one TCR beta chain. What it recognizes is unknown. The ends lost 1 base at V and 6 bases at J; junction bases unmatched: 5. The germline V gene has CDR1 SGHVS and CDR2 FQNEAQ. The CDR3 runs 14 residues. The sample belongs to a study of OX40 agonist ivuxolimab in advanced cancers. Study-level background: Averaging 60 years in age, with a range of about 23 to 85, the cohort was approximately 87% male. It was permissible to have had prior anti-PD-1, anti-PD-L1 or anti-CTLA-4 therapy, and more than 30% had some.

Repertoires were generated with immunoSEQ multiplex PCR, while TCRdb's copy carries only in-frame clones and drops some. This sample has approximately 80,000 clones; less than 95% occur once, and the top ten carry 0.33%. Findings and limits, study-wide: The study found among the lowest clonal expansion in partial responders at 0.1-3.0 mg/kg.

The receptor comes from an adult with an advanced solid tumor such as melanoma, head and neck, liver or kidney cancer. The source material was CD4+ or CD8+ T cells sorted from blood, sampled in a trial of the OX40 agonist ivuxolimab. This sequence joins TRBV7-8 and TRBJ2-5; 7 bases agree with TRBD1. The DNA for the CDR3 is TGTGCCAGCAGCTTAGTACAGGGGTCAAAGACCCAGTACTTC. Protein sequence: CASSLVQGSKTQYF.